This TCR beta chain came from a study of T cells in Graves' hyperthyroidism and ophthalmopathy. In the study overall: Peripheral blood samples were taken at initial diagnosis, prior to any treatment.

This clonotype was observed many times. Its antigen is not identified. The CDR3 is 13 amino acids. V shed 3 bases and J shed 7 bases, with 13 bases lying between them. Findings of the study overall: Ophthalmopathy onset followed model prediction by a median around six months.

The definition of stable Graves' hyperthyroidism was no ophthalmopathy progression within 18 months. TCR beta CDR3 regions were amplified from RNA transcripts. TCR CDR3 underwent first-round RT-PCR with the HTBI primer set. TCRdb called the multiplex PCR reads again in MiXCR, with one record for every CDR3 protein. In the table there are about 560,000 distinct CDR3 sequences, around 15% of which are singletons. This chain links TRBV12-3 or TRBV12-4 with TRBJ2-7, with D perhaps given as TRBD1 or TRBD2 (5 bases each). The specimen was blood. This receptor was obtained from a woman between 40 and 50 years old with Graves' hyperthyroidism. The CDR3 nucleotides are TGTGCCAGCAGTTTTGGGACCCCCGAGGAGCAGTACTTC. Translating gives CASSFGTPEEQYF.